A selection of T cell receptor beta chains follows, all from one sample in a study of T cells in localized non-small cell lung cancer. Here immunoSEQ multiplex PCR was the method, and the copy in TCRdb shows in-frame clones only, minus some. The sample carries around 130,000 clones, 89% recorded once. The source material was peripheral blood, sampled before any cancer treatment. The origin of the receptors is a female donor of 60 years or more with stage I lung adenocarcinoma. CDR3s include the opening cysteine and the closing phenylalanine or tryptophan. A D gene is named only where the DNA matches it firmly. Size is stated for part of the rows, as once, few or many counts, or as a class when the clone is expanded.

>NA|NA|TRBV11-3|TRBJ2-2
TGTGCCAGCAGCTCAGAAGGGTTCTCCGGGGAGCTGTTTTTT
CASSSEGFSGELFF
>NA|NA|TRBV7-8|TRBJ1-5
TGTGCCAGCAGCTTAGGTAGTCAGCCCCAGCATTTT
CASSLGSQPQHF
>NA|NA|TRBV7-9|TRBJ1-1
TGTGCCAGCAGCCCATGGAGGGGGATGAACACTGAAGCTTTCTTT
CASSPWRGMNTEAFF
>NA|NA|TRBV19|TRBJ2-5
TGTGCCAGTAGTATTCAGACCATCGGGACCCAGTACTTC
CASSIQTIGTQYF
>NA|TRBD2|TRBV7-9|TRBJ2-7
TGTGCCAGCAGCCCTCGGACTAGCGGAGCCTACGAGCAGTACTTC
CASSPRTSGAYEQYF
>NA|TRBD2|TRBV10-3|TRBJ2-1
TGTGCCACCAGCTCGATAGCGGGAGACCGCGATGAGCAGTTCTTC
CATSSIAGDRDEQFF
>few|TRBD1|TRBV18|TRBJ2-1
TGTGCCAGCTCACAAGAACGACAGGGCGGCGAGCAGTTCTTC
CASSQERQGGEQFF
>NA|TRBD1|TRBV30|TRBJ2-1
TGTGCCTGGAGTGTACCCTCCCCCGGGACAGGGAACAATGAGCAGTTCTTC
CAWSVPSPGTGNNEQFF
>NA|NA|TRBV11-2|TRBJ2-1
TGTGCCAGCACCTCAGGGGAGAGCTCCTACAATGAGCAGTTCTTC
CASTSGESSYNEQFF
>NA|NA|TRBV11-2|TRBJ2-2
TGTGCCAGCAGCGGTCTGGCCAATCTGAACACCGGGGAGCTGTTTTTT
CASSGLANLNTGELFF
>once|TRBD2|TRBV12-5|TRBJ2-7
TGTGCTAGTGGTGGGAGCGGGAGGACCTCCTACGAGCAGTACTTC
CASGGSGRTSYEQYF
>NA|TRBD1|TRBV5-5|TRBJ1-5
TGTGCCAGCAGCTTGGATCAGGGGGCGAATCAGCCCCAGCATTTT
CASSLDQGANQPQHF
>NA|NA|TRBV4-1|TRBJ1-2
TGCGCCAGCAGCCCCCGGGACACCTATGGCTACACCTTC
CASSPRDTYGYTF
>NA|TRBD2|TRBV6-1|TRBJ2-5
TGTGCCAGCAGTGCCACTAGCGCCAAGGGCCAAGAGACCCAGTACTTC
CASSATSAKGQETQYF
>NA|NA|TRBV7-9|TRBJ2-3
TGTGCCAGCAGCTTAGCGGTCGTTAGCACAGATACGCAGTATTTT
CASSLAVVSTDTQYF
>NA|NA|TRBV19|TRBJ1-1
TGTGCCAGTAGTATGTCTACTGAAGCTTTCTTT
CASSMSTEAFF
>NA|TRBD2|TRBV6-1|TRBJ2-7
TGTGCCAGCAGGAGGGACTACGCCTACGAGCAGTACTTC
CASRRDYAYEQYF
>NA|NA|TRBV2|TRBJ2-1
TGTGCCGGCCGCGGAGACCGGGACTCCCTACAGCAGTTCTTC
CAGRGDRDSLQQFF
>NA|TRBD1|TRBV7-9|TRBJ1-1
TGTGCCAGCAGCCTAGGGGACAGGGGGCGGTACACTGAAGCTTTCTTT
CASSLGDRGRYTEAFF
>NA|TRBD1|TRBV30|TRBJ2-7
TGTGCCTGGGAGGGGGACAGCAGCTCCTACGAGCAGTACTTC
CAWEGDSSSYEQYF
>NA|NA|TRBV5-1|TRBJ2-3
TGCGCCAGCAGCCTTGGCGATACAGATACGCAGTATTTT
CASSLGDTDTQYF
>NA|NA|TRBV19|TRBJ1-4
TGTGCCAGTAGTGTCGACGGGGAAAAACTGTTTTTT
CASSVDGEKLFF
>NA|TRBD1|TRBV27|TRBJ2-2
TGTGCCAGCAGTGTGACAGGGCCAGCCGGGGAGCTGTTTTTT
CASSVTGPAGELFF
>NA|NA|TRBV5-1|TRBJ2-7
TGCGCCAGCAGCAGCTCAAGTTTCTACGAGCAGTACTTC
CASSSSSFYEQYF
>few|NA|TRBV5-1|TRBJ1-1
TGCGCCAGCAGCTTGGCCCCGGGACAGAACACTGAAGCTTTCTTT
CASSLAPGQNTEAFF
>NA|TRBD2|TRBV2|TRBJ2-5
TGTGCCAGCAGTGAACGGGCGGGACTAGCCCAAGAGACCCAGTACTTC
CASSERAGLAQETQYF
>once|NA|TRBV18|TRBJ2-3
TGTGCCAGCTCACCAACCCTTAGCACAGATACGCAGTATTTT
CASSPTLSTDTQYF
>NA|TRBD2|TRBV7-3|TRBJ2-1
TGTGCCAGCAGCTTGACCGGGACTAGCGTACACAATGAGCAGTTCTTC
CASSLTGTSVHNEQFF
>NA|NA|TRBV2|TRBJ2-1
TGTGCCAGCAGTGAGTCCCTAGTCGGTGAGCAGTTCTTC
CASSESLVGEQFF
>NA|NA|TRBV7-9|TRBJ1-1
TGTGCCAGCACCAAGGGGGGAACTGAAGCTTTCTTT
CASTKGGTEAFF
>NA|NA|TRBV19|TRBJ2-3
TGTGCCAGTAACGAGGGAGGCGCAGATACGCAGTATTTT
CASNEGGADTQYF
>NA|TRBD1|TRBV27|TRBJ2-1
TGTGCCAGCAGTTTTATAGAGGGGGCGATTGAGCAGTTCTTC
CASSFIEGAIEQFF
>NA|NA|TRBV5-4|TRBJ1-5
TGTGCCAGGGGGACGTCGGATGGCAATCAGCCCCAGCATTTT
CARGTSDGNQPQHF
>NA|TRBD2|TRBV5-6|TRBJ2-1
TGTGCCAGCAGCGCAACTAGCGGGCATTACAATGAGCAGTTCTTC
CASSATSGHYNEQFF
>NA|TRBD1|TRBV30|TRBJ2-1
TGTGCCTGGACGGGACAGACGAGAGGTGAGCAGTTCTTC
CAWTGQTRGEQFF
>NA|NA|TRBV4-2|TRBJ1-1
TGTGCCAGCAGCACCCGGGGAGGAGACTATGGGAACACTGAAGCTTTCTTT
CASSTRGGDYGNTEAFF
>NA|TRBD1|TRBV7-3|TRBJ2-2
TGTGCCAGCAGCCCCGGGGGACAGGGAAGTTACACCGGGGAGCTGTTTTTT
CASSPGGQGSYTGELFF
>NA|NA|TRBV21-1|TRBJ2-5
TGTGCCAGCAGCAAAAGGCCCCCGGGGCTCGGTGACCAAGAGACCCAGTACTTC
CASSKRPPGLGDQETQYF
>once|NA|TRBV7-9|TRBJ1-1
TGTGCCAGCAGCCCACAGGGAGGGAACACTGAAGCTTTCTTT
CASSPQGGNTEAFF
>NA|NA|TRBV2|TRBJ2-1
TGTGCCAGCAATCGGGATAGCGCATCCTACAATGAGCAGTTCTTC
CASNRDSASYNEQFF
>NA|TRBD2|TRBV6-5|TRBJ2-5
TGTGCCAGCAACCAAGCGGGAGGGTCTGAGACCCAGTACTTC
CASNQAGGSETQYF
>NA|NA|TRBV15|TRBJ1-1
TGTGCCACCAGCAGAGATCCGGAGAGGGAAGCTTTCTTT
CATSRDPEREAFF
>NA|TRBD2|TRBV2|TRBJ2-1
TGTGCCAGCAGGGCCGGGACTAGCGAATACTACAATGAGCAGTTCTTC
CASRAGTSEYYNEQFF
>NA|NA|TRBV18|TRBJ1-2
TGTGCCAGCTCCCCGCGTTTGATCCTAGGAGATGGCTACACCTTC
CASSPRLILGDGYTF
>NA|NA|TRBV7-2|TRBJ2-2
TGTGCCAGCAGCGAGACAGGTCCCAGTACCGGGGAGCTGTTTTTT
CASSETGPSTGELFF
>NA|NA|TRBV10-3|TRBJ2-3
TGTGCCACCTCGGACCCGCTGGGCACAGATACGCAGTATTTT
CATSDPLGTDTQYF
>NA|TRBD1|TRBV5-6|TRBJ1-4
TGTGCCAGCAGCTCCGGACAGGGAGGTAATGAAAAACTGTTTTTT
CASSSGQGGNEKLFF
>NA|NA|TRBV19|TRBJ1-4
TGTGCCAGTACCCCCTGGGGCAGGGGTGAGATTAATGAAAAACTGTTTTTT
CASTPWGRGEINEKLFF
>NA|NA|TRBV5-4|TRBJ1-1
TGTGCCAGCAGCTCGGAGTTTACCACTGAAGCTTTCTTT
CASSSEFTTEAFF
>NA|TRBD2|TRBV11-1|TRBJ2-1
TGTGCCAGCAGCCCCTCGTTAAGGTTTAGCGGGAGGGCTAATGAGCAGTTCTTC
CASSPSLRFSGRANEQFF
>few|NA|TRBV18|TRBJ1-1
TGTGCCAGCTCATTGCGTAAGGACACTGAAGCTTTCTTT
CASSLRKDTEAFF
>NA|NA|TRBV11-3|TRBJ2-1
TGTGCCAGCAGCTTGAACGCCTACAATGAGCAGTTCTTC
CASSLNAYNEQFF
>NA|TRBD1|TRBV2|TRBJ1-3
TGTGCCAGCAGAAAGGACAGGGCTGGAAACACCATATATTTT
CASRKDRAGNTIYF
>NA|TRBD1|TRBV7-2|TRBJ1-5
TGTGCCAGCAGCTTATGGGGGGGACAGGCGAATCAGCCCCAGCATTTT
CASSLWGGQANQPQHF
>NA|TRBD1|TRBV14|TRBJ2-5
TGTGCCAGCAGCCCGAGGGAGACAGGGTACTCGGAGACCCAGTACTTC
CASSPRETGYSETQYF
>NA|TRBD2|TRBV27|TRBJ2-7
TGTGCCAGCAGACTGCTAGCGGGAGGGGTCTACGAGCAGTACTTC
CASRLLAGGVYEQYF
>NA|NA|TRBV30|TRBJ2-7
TGTGCCTGGATCGGGGTTTCTCGAGAGCAGTACTTC
CAWIGVSREQYF
>NA|NA|TRBV6-4|TRBJ1-1
TGTGCCAGCAGATCCCCTGGGGTTTTGGGTCCGACCTTT
CASRSPGVLGPTF
>NA|NA|TRBV18|TRBJ2-2
TGTGCCAGCTCACAGCTAACCGGGGAGCTGTTTTTT
CASSQLTGELFF
>NA|NA|TRBV21-1|TRBJ2-3
TGTGCCAGCAGCAACCGGGACTGTCGGGAAGATACGCAGTATTTT
CASSNRDCREDTQYF